Listed here are 32 T cell receptor beta chains from one sample, sequenced in a study of blood T cell repertoires in COVID-19 (dated by TCRdb to 2020 to 2022). Library generation was performed with the immunoSEQ multiplex PCR assay. As stored in TCRdb, this immuneACCESS dataset retains in-frame rearrangements with V and J assigned. A fraction of the clones does not appear; measured against another copy, unresolved V genes explain less than half of the discrepancy, and the remainder lacks a known reason. The sample has roughly 78,000 clones on record, less than 90% of them singletons. The leading ten clones occupy about 20% of the sample. The specimen sequenced was peripheral blood. These receptors originate from an elderly woman with acute or convalescent COVID-19.

J is TRBJ1-2 and V is TRBV7-9; possibly TRBD1 for D (5 bases). V was clipped by 4 bases and J by 5 bases, with 17 bases between them. The CDR3 length is 15 residues. CDR1 is SEHNR and CDR2 is FQNEAQ in the germline V gene (reference sequence). Here the CDR3 reads CASSSATEAPYGYTF. CDR3 nucleotide sequence: TGTGCCAGCAGCTCCGCGACAGAGGCGCCGTATGGCTACACCTTC.

The sample holds one count of this clone. This chain uses TRBV2 with TRBJ1-5, with D perhaps matching TRBD1 (5 bases). Per the germline V gene, CDR1 is SNHLY and CDR2 is FYNNEI. The CDR3 spans 15 residues. The V end was cut by 3 bases, the J end by 6 bases, with 15 bases between. The CDR3, as DNA: TGTGCCAGCAGTGACTATGGGCAGGGTCGTCAGCCCCAGCATTTT. Its translation is CASSDYGQGRQPQHF. The full variable domain, completed using reference TRBV2 and TRBJ1-5, is EPEVTQTPSHQVTQMGQEVILRCVPISNHLYFYWYRQILGQKVEFLVSFYNNEISEKSEIFDDQFSVERPDGSNFTLKIRSTKLEDSAMYFCASSDYGQGRQPQHFGDGTRLSIL.

The genes are TRBV25-1 and TRBJ2-7; the D gene is possibly TRBD2 (6 bases). This CDR3 is 13 amino acids long. Germline CDR1 reads MGHDK; CDR2 reads SYGVNS. Trimming took 8 bases from V and 1 from J, leaving 12 bases between them. CDR3 sequence: CASLPGGSYEQYF. The CDR3 nucleotides read TGTGCCAGCCTTCCTGGGGGGTCCTACGAGCAGTACTTC.

The V gene is TRBV9, the J gene TRBJ2-1; 9 positions match TRBD2. The CDR3 totals 17 residues. Looked up from germline, CDR1 is SGDLS and CDR2 is YYNGEE. The ends lost 2 bases at V and 0 bases at J; junction bases unmatched: 6. The CDR3 loop reads CASSVSSSGASYNEQFF. In nucleotides, the CDR3 is TGTGCCAGCAGCGTCTCGTCTAGCGGGGCCTCCTACAATGAGCAGTTCTTC.

The rearrangement joins TRBV11-2 to TRBJ1-2; D gene uncertain. The CDR3 loop spans 13 amino acids. V was clipped by 1 base and J by 8 bases, with 11 bases between them. CDR1 and CDR2 (germline): SGHAT, FQNNGV. The CDR3 reads CASSLGFREGYTF. CDR3 nucleotide sequence: TGTGCCAGCAGCTTAGGTTTCCGGGAGGGCTACACCTTC.

V is TRBV29-1 and J is TRBJ1-1, with D tentatively TRBD1 (5 bases). The CDR3 has 13 amino acids. V lost 8 bases, J lost 5 bases, and 18 bases lay in between. Germline CDR1 and CDR2: SQVTM and ANQGSEA. The DNA for the CDR3 is TGCAGCACGCTTCGGGCCCAGGGAACTGAAGCTTTCTTT. It yields the protein CSTLRAQGTEAFF. Variable domain in full (rest from reference TRBV29-1 and TRBJ1-1): SAVISQKPSRDICQRGTSLTIQCQVDSQVTMMFWYRQQPGQSLTLIATANQGSEATYESGFVIDKFPISRPNLTFSTLTVSNMSPEDSSIYLCSTLRAQGTEAFFGQGTRLTVV.

This clone turned up a few times. The chain combines TRBV7-3 with TRBJ1-5, with D possibly being TRBD1 (6 bases). Germline V CDR1 and CDR2: SGHTA, FQGTGA. CDR3 size: 13 residues. V lost 3 bases, J lost 8 bases, and 11 bases lay in between. CDR3 DNA sequence: TGTGCCAGCAGCTTGAGAGGGGGGGAGCCCCAGCATTTT. Protein sequence: CASSLRGGEPQHF.

The chain's CDR3 is CASTGINTEAFF. The CDR3 DNA follows: TGTGCCAGCACGGGGATCAACACTGAAGCTTTCTTT. This chain links TRBV6-5 with TRBJ1-1; no firm D call. Per the germline V gene, CDR1 is MNHEY and CDR2 is SVGAGI. This CDR3 contains 12 residues. V was cut by 7 bases and J by 2 bases, with 8 bases left in between.

The rearrangement uses TRBV21-1 and TRBJ2-2; the D call TRBD1 from the table was never checked on the DNA. TRBV21-1 is listed as a pseudogene. This CDR3 has 14 amino acids. The CDR3 reads CASSNDRDTGELFF. CDR3 sequence (DNA): TGTGCCAGCAGCAATGACAGGGACACCGGGGAGCTGTTTTTT.

This clone appeared once. The rearrangement uses TRBV29-1 and TRBJ1-2; D gene ambiguous. V lost 4 bases and J 6 bases, leaving 18 bases between the germline ends. This CDR3 is built from 14 residues. Germline values: CDR1 SQVTM, CDR2 ANQGSEA. CDR3: CSVVIQAFFDGYTF. The CDR3 DNA is TGCAGCGTTGTTATCCAGGCGTTTTTTGATGGCTACACCTTC.

The V gene is TRBV7-9, the J gene TRBJ1-6, with a tentative D call TRBD1 (6 bases). Germline-derived CDR1 and CDR2 are SEHNR and FQNEAQ (reference sequence). The ends were cut back, 5 bases at V and 8 bases at J, with 16 bases in the middle. CDR3 length: 15 amino acids. CDR3 sequence reads: CASSPHRVGDSPLHF. DNA of the CDR3: TGTGCCAGCAGCCCCCACAGGGTTGGTGATTCACCCCTCCACTTT.

The chain combines TRBV27 with TRBJ2-3, with 9 positions matching TRBD1. With V trimmed by 3 bases and J by 5 bases, 3 bases remained unmatched. The CDR3 has 14 residues. Germline-derived CDR1 and CDR2 are MNHEY and SMNVEV (reference sequence). As DNA, the CDR3 is TGTGCCAGCAGTTTCACGGGACAGGGAGATACGCAGTATTTT. Translation: CASSFTGQGDTQYF.

The chain joins TRBV16 to TRBJ2-7; D perhaps matches TRBD1 (6 bases). V lost 0 bases, J lost 3 bases, and 12 bases lay in between. Per the germline V gene, CDR1 is KGHSY and CDR2 is FQNENV. The CDR3 spans 15 residues. Here the CDR3 reads CASSQSQGSYYEQYF. The CDR3, as DNA: TGTGCCAGCAGCCAATCCCAGGGGTCCTACTACGAGCAGTACTTC. The variable domain in full, completed from reference TRBV16 and TRBJ2-7, reads GEEVAQTPKHLVRGEGQKAKLYCAPIKGHSYVFWYQQVLKNEFKFLISFQNENVFDETGMPKERFSAKCLPNSPCSLEIQATKLEDSAVYFCASSQSQGSYYEQYFGPGTRLTVT.

The CDR3 DNA follows: TGTGCCAGCAGACTAATGAAACCCCTCGGTTACAGGCTGAACACTGAAGCTTTCTTT. Its protein is CASRLMKPLGYRLNTEAFF. The chain links TRBV28 to TRBJ1-1, with D perhaps TRBD1 (5 bases). Germline V gene data show CDR1 as MDHEN and CDR2 as SYDVKM. This CDR3 has 19 amino acids. The germline V and J ends were trimmed by 6 bases and 0 bases, with 26 bases remaining between them.

This rearrangement joins TRBV19 to TRBJ1-2, with 9 bases identical to TRBD1. Losses at the gene ends were 7 bases for V and 2 bases for J; bases not matched to a gene: 11. Germline-derived CDR1 and CDR2 are LNHDA and SQIVND (reference sequence). CDR3 length: 16 residues. Here the CDR3 DNA reads TGTGCCAGTACTACCCGGGGACAGGGAGCGAACTATGGCTACACCTTC. Translation gives CASTTRGQGANYGYTF. Full variable domain (rest looked up from reference TRBV19 and TRBJ1-2): DGGITQSPKYLFRKEGQNVTLSCEQNLNHDAMYWYRQDPGQGLRLIYYSQIVNDFQKGDIAEGYSVSREKKESFPLTVTSAQKNPTAFYLCASTTRGQGANYGYTFGSGTRLTVV.

This chain links TRBV19 with TRBJ1-5; the D is unclear. Trimming stripped 3 bases from V and 4 bases from J, with 7 bases between. Germline V CDR1 and CDR2: LNHDA, SQIVND (reference sequence). The length of the CDR3 is 13 residues. CDR3 nucleotide sequence: TGTGCCAGTAGTATTCAGAAAAATCAGCCCCAGCATTTT. It is translated as CASSIQKNQPQHF.

The genes are TRBV18 and TRBJ1-5; TRBD1 matches 8 bases. V was clipped by 6 bases and J by 2 bases; unmatched bases: 3. The CDR3 length is 14 residues. Germline loops: CDR1 KGHSH, CDR2 LQKENI. The chain's CDR3 is CASSLGQGNQPQHF. CDR3 DNA sequence: TGTGCCAGCTCCCTGGGACAGGGCAATCAGCCCCAGCATTTT.

Only one count was recorded for this clone. This sequence joins TRBV20-1 and TRBJ1-1, with D unclear. V was shortened by 7 bases and J by 2 bases, with 5 bases between the two germline ends. CDR3 length: 10 residues. Germline CDR1 and CDR2: DFQATT and SNEGSKA (reference sequence). This CDR3 reads CSVPNTEAFF. The CDR3 nucleotides are TGCAGTGTCCCAAACACTGAAGCTTTCTTT.

CDR3 in amino acids: CASSPDRGGTEAFF. The DNA of the CDR3 is TGTGCCAGCTCACCCGACAGGGGGGGCACTGAAGCTTTCTTT. The rearrangement links TRBV18 to TRBJ1-1; 9 nucleotides line up with TRBD1. Germline V gives CDR1 KGHSH, CDR2 LQKENI. Trimming took 3 bases from V and 4 from J; bases not matched to a gene: 3. The CDR3 runs to 14 residues.

The V gene is TRBV6-5, the J gene TRBJ1-4; a weak D match, TRBD1 (5 bases). V lost 10 bases and J 8 bases, leaving 14 bases between the germline ends. Germline CDR1 reads MNHEY; CDR2 reads SVGAGI. The CDR3 has 12 residues. The CDR3 DNA reads as TGTGCCACGGGGGTTCGAGGGGAAAAACTGTTTTTT. As protein: CATGVRGEKLFF.

The chain uses TRBV29-1 and TRBJ2-3; 14 nucleotides line up with TRBD2. The length of the CDR3 is 15 residues. V gave up 4 bases and J gave up 4 bases; unmatched junction bases: 4. Germline-derived CDR1 and CDR2 are SQVTM and ANQGSEA. The CDR3 region is CSVGTGLAGADTQYF. CDR3 nucleotide sequence: TGCAGCGTTGGGACGGGACTAGCGGGGGCAGATACGCAGTATTTT.

Here the CDR3 reads CASSLTGQGIHYEQYF. CDR3 DNA: TGTGCCAGCAGCCTGACGGGACAGGGTATCCACTACGAGCAGTACTTC. The chain combines TRBV5-6 with TRBJ2-7; 9 positions agree with TRBD1. The V segment lost 4 bases and the J segment 3 bases; nucleotides outside the gene matches: 11. The CDR3 has 16 amino acids. Germline V gene sequence: CDR1 SGHDT, CDR2 YYEEEE.

V usage is TRBV7-9 and J usage is TRBJ2-1; TRBD2 aligns across 7 bases. The germline V gene has CDR1 SEHNR and CDR2 FQNEAQ (reference sequence). CDR3 length: 14 residues. V was pared by 2 bases and J by 6 bases, with 4 bases of the junction left unmatched. The CDR3 sequence: CASSLTGTTNEQFF. In nucleotides, the CDR3 is TGTGCCAGCAGCTTAACCGGGACTACCAATGAGCAGTTCTTC.

CDR3 nucleotide sequence: TGTGCCAGTAGTATACAGGGAGGTGGCTACACCTTC. It codes for CASSIQGGGYTF. The chain links TRBV19 to TRBJ1-2, with D perhaps matching TRBD1 (5 bases). CDR1 and CDR2 (germline): LNHDA, SQIVND (reference sequence). The V gene lost 2 bases and the J gene lost 7 bases, with 8 bases spanning the gap. The CDR3 length is 12 residues.

This rearrangement joins TRBV13 to TRBJ2-7; 7 bases match TRBD2. The germline V gene has CDR1 PRHDT and CDR2 FYEKMQ (reference sequence). The CDR3 contains 16 residues. The V segment lost 5 bases and the J segment 2 bases; nucleotides outside the gene matches: 12. The CDR3 here is CASSHYRTSMPYEQYF. The CDR3, as DNA: TGTGCCAGCAGCCACTATAGGACTAGTATGCCCTACGAGCAGTACTTC.

The V and J genes are TRBV7-3 and TRBJ2-1; 12 nucleotides align to TRBD1. The germline V gene encodes CDR1 SGHTA and CDR2 FQGTGA. The CDR3 length is 18 residues. Trimming cost V 5 bases and J 4 bases; bases outside gene matches: 12. The CDR3 sequence is CASSITGTGGSSYNEQFF. The CDR3 nucleotides are TGTGCCAGCAGCATTACCGGGACAGGGGGCTCGTCGTACAATGAGCAGTTCTTC.

This chain joins TRBV3-1 (or the pseudogene TRBV3-2) and TRBJ2-5, with D unresolved. CDR3 size: 15 residues. V dropped 0 bases and J dropped 4 bases, with 12 bases sitting between them. Germline V gene sequence: CDR1 LGHDT, CDR2 YNNKEL (reference sequence). The chain's CDR3 is CASSQEGASGETQYF. CDR3 DNA: TGTGCCAGCAGCCAAGAAGGCGCCTCGGGAGAGACCCAGTACTTC.

This clone was picked up one time. The chain recombines TRBV2 with TRBJ2-5, with 8 positions matching TRBD2. The J segment lost 4 bases and the V segment lost 2 bases, leaving 9 bases of the junction unmatched. The CDR3 totals 16 residues. Looked up from germline, CDR1 is SNHLY and CDR2 is FYNNEI. CDR3 nucleotide sequence: TGTGCCAGCAGTGAACGGACCGGGAGGGCCATAGAGACCCAGTACTTC. Its protein product is CASSERTGRAIETQYF.

The rearrangement uses TRBV3-1 (or the pseudogene TRBV3-2) and TRBJ1-1, with D uncertain. Trimming shortened V by 4 bases and J by 1 base, and 10 bases separated the two germline ends. CDR1 and CDR2 from the germline V gene are LGHDT and YNNKEL (reference sequence). This CDR3 is built from 14 residues. CDR3 sequence reads: CASSPLSENTEAFF. CDR3 DNA: TGTGCCAGCAGCCCCCTTTCAGAGAACACTGAAGCTTTCTTT.

This chain links TRBV30 with TRBJ2-5, with 12 bases matching TRBD2. This CDR3 region has 13 residues. After removal of 6 bases from V and 4 bases from J, the junction contained 3 bases not matched to a gene. Per the germline V gene, CDR1 is GTSNPN and CDR2 is SVGIG (reference sequence). The CDR3, as DNA: TGTGCCTGCCAGGGACTAGCGGGAGAGACCCAGTACTTC. Encoded protein: CACQGLAGETQYF.

The J gene is TRBJ1-2, the V gene TRBV27, with 9 nucleotides matching TRBD1. The V segment lost 6 bases and the J segment 0 bases; nucleotides outside the gene matches: 2. CDR3 size: 14 residues. Germline CDR1 is MNHEY and CDR2 is SMNVEV (reference sequence). CDR3 amino acids: CASRWTGANYGYTF. Here the CDR3 DNA reads TGTGCCAGCAGATGGACAGGGGCTAACTATGGCTACACCTTC.

This clone was found once. This chain links TRBV27 with TRBJ1-1; unclear D gene. V gave up 4 bases and J gave up 1 base, with 10 bases separating them. Germline CDR1 MNHEY, CDR2 SMNVEV (reference sequence). There are 14 residues in the CDR3. The CDR3 region has the DNA TGTGCCAGCAGTTCGATAGTAAGGAACACTGAAGCTTTCTTT. This codes for CASSSIVRNTEAFF.